The 24 T cell receptor beta chains presented below share a single source sample, sequenced in a study of blood T cell repertoires in COVID-19. Profiled with immunoSEQ multiplex PCR; TCRdb holds only in-frame clones, not every one. The sample holds roughly 230,000 clones, about 83% seen once. Sample: peripheral blood. The receptors here all came from a man in his forties or fifties with active or convalescent COVID-19.

This sequence joins TRBV30 and TRBJ1-2, with no clear D. Trimming stripped 1 base from V and 2 bases from J, with 8 bases between. CDR1 GTSNPN and CDR2 SVGIG come from the germline V gene (reference sequence). CDR3 length: 13 amino acids. The CDR3 sequence is CAWSAGRNYGYTF. In nucleotides, the CDR3 is TGTGCCTGGAGTGCGGGTCGGAACTATGGCTACACCTTC.

This CDR3 is CAWSEAANSAFF. The CDR3 region has the DNA TGTGCCTGGAGTGAAGCGGCGAACTCAGCTTTCTTT. The chain is built from TRBV30 and TRBJ1-1, with D unresolved. This CDR3 is 12 amino acids long. Germline V gene sequence: CDR1 GTSNPN, CDR2 SVGIG (reference sequence). The germline V and J ends were trimmed by 1 base and 10 bases, with 13 bases remaining between them.

This clone was detected once. V gene TRBV5-1 combines with J gene TRBJ2-5, with D perhaps TRBD2 (5 bases). The V and J ends lost 4 bases and 2 bases respectively, with 21 bases between them. Germline V gene sequence: CDR1 SGHRS, CDR2 YFSETQ. This CDR3 contains 17 residues. The CDR3 loop reads CASSLSITGIWQETQYF. CDR3 sequence (DNA): TGCGCCAGCAGCCTGAGTATAACCGGGATTTGGCAAGAGACCCAGTACTTC.

This chain links TRBV4-1 with TRBJ1-3; no definite D call. The CDR3 totals 15 residues. The ends were cut back, 0 bases at V and 0 bases at J, with 6 bases in the middle. The germline CDR1 and CDR2 sequences are MGHRA and YSYEKL. DNA for the CDR3: TGCGCCAGCAGCCAAGAACACTACTCTGGAAACACCATATATTTT. Translated: CASSQEHYSGNTIYF.

V gene TRBV6-2 or TRBV6-3 combines with J gene TRBJ1-1; D may be TRBD1 (6 bases). CDR1 is MNHEY and CDR2 is SVGEGT in the germline V gene. V was clipped by 3 bases and J by 6 bases, with 11 bases between them. This CDR3 contains 13 residues. The CDR3 protein is CASSYLTGAEAFF. CDR3 DNA sequence: TGTGCCAGCAGTTATTTGACAGGCGCTGAAGCTTTCTTT.

The chain recombines TRBV24-1 with TRBJ1-2; D uncertain. This CDR3 is 12 amino acids long. Between the trimmed V and J ends, which lost 5 bases and 7 bases, there was a span of 10 bases. CDR1 KGHDR and CDR2 SFDVKD come from the germline V gene. The CDR3 region has the DNA TGTGCCACCAGTGGTGGGAGTTTTGGCTACACCTTC. It codes for CATSGGSFGYTF.

The chain combines TRBV10-3 with TRBJ1-1; 7 nucleotides line up with TRBD1. Trimming took 6 bases from V and 5 from J; bases not matched to a gene: 12. Germline CDR1 and CDR2: ENHRY and SYGVKD. The CDR3 spans 15 residues. CDR3 coding DNA: TGTGCCATCAGCGCATCAGGGGGTCGGTGGACTGAAGCTTTCTTT. Translating gives CAISASGGRWTEAFF.

The chain links TRBV2 to TRBJ2-6, with D maybe TRBD1 (6 bases). The CDR3 contains 16 residues. Per germline, CDR1 SNHLY and CDR2 FYNNEI. V lost 6 bases to trimming and J lost 1 base, with 13 bases between them. CDR3 DNA: TGTGCCAGCAGGGGACCCCAGGGGTCTGGGGCCAACGTCCTGACTTTC. It specifies CASRGPQGSGANVLTF.

CDR3 DNA sequence: TGTGCCAGTAGGCCCCCGGGGGATACGCAGTATTTT. Protein: CASRPPGDTQYF. The rearrangement links TRBV19 to TRBJ2-3, with D perhaps matching TRBD2 (5 bases). The CDR3 contains 12 residues. The germline CDR1 and CDR2 sequences are LNHDA and SQIVND (reference sequence). V was cut by 6 bases and J by 6 bases, with 10 bases left in between.

J is TRBJ2-3 and V is TRBV19; D is possibly TRBD1 (6 bases). Per the germline V gene, CDR1 is LNHDA and CDR2 is SQIVND (reference sequence). Deletions cut 3 bases from V and 0 bases from J, with 19 bases between. The CDR3 sequence is 18 residues long. This CDR3 reads CASSILRGSTPSTDTQYF. CDR3 DNA: TGTGCCAGTAGTATTCTTAGGGGGTCGACACCTAGCACAGATACGCAGTATTTT. Filled out from reference TRBV19 and TRBJ2-3, the complete variable domain reads DGGITQSPKYLFRKEGQNVTLSCEQNLNHDAMYWYRQDPGQGLRLIYYSQIVNDFQKGDIAEGYSVSREKKESFPLTVTSAQKNPTAFYLCASSILRGSTPSTDTQYFGPGTRLTVL.

This rearrangement joins TRBV11-3 to TRBJ2-3; 11 nucleotides align to TRBD2. CDR3 length: 15 residues. The germline V gene has CDR1 SGHNT and CDR2 YENEEA. J lost 4 bases, V lost 4 bases, and 4 bases had no gene match. Written as DNA, the CDR3 is TGTGCCAGCAGCTCCGGGACTAGCGGAGCAGATACGCAGTATTTT. This gives the protein CASSSGTSGADTQYF.

The chain is built from TRBV11-3 and TRBJ2-2; tentative D call: TRBD2 (6 bases). Trimming took 5 bases from V and 5 from J, leaving 12 bases between them. This CDR3 contains 14 residues. Germline-derived CDR1 and CDR2 are SGHNT and YENEEA. The chain's CDR3 is CASSPGTFTGELFF. CDR3 coding DNA: TGTGCCAGCAGCCCCGGGACTTTTACCGGGGAGCTGTTTTTT.

The chain carries TRBV11-2 and TRBJ2-3; tentatively, D is TRBD2 (5 bases). Trimming pared 1 base from V and 6 bases from J, leaving 14 bases between. The CDR3 is 15 amino acids. The germline V gene encodes CDR1 SGHAT and CDR2 FQNNGV. This CDR3 is CASSLAPGFGDTQYF. The CDR3 DNA follows: TGTGCCAGCAGCTTAGCCCCGGGGTTCGGGGATACGCAGTATTTT.

V and J are TRBV3-1 (or the pseudogene TRBV3-2) and TRBJ2-7, with D tentatively TRBD2 (7 bases). Trimming pared 4 bases from V and 0 bases from J, leaving 13 bases between. There are 15 residues in the CDR3. Looked up from germline, CDR1 is LGHDT and CDR2 is YNNKEL (reference sequence). CDR3 in amino acids: CASSPVGGGSYEQYF. DNA for the CDR3: TGTGCCAGCAGCCCTGTAGGGGGGGGCTCCTACGAGCAGTACTTC.

The gene calls are TRBV19 and TRBJ2-1; 12 nucleotides agree with TRBD2. From germline, CDR1 is LNHDA and CDR2 SQIVND (reference sequence). The CDR3 runs to 16 residues. Unmatched junction bases numbered 6, after V lost 2 bases and J lost 7 bases. The CDR3 nucleotides are TGTGCCAGTAGTATATTTCTAGCGGGGGGGTCAAATGAGCAGTTCTTC. It yields the protein CASSIFLAGGSNEQFF.

V usage is TRBV28 and J usage is TRBJ1-2; possible D gene TRBD1, 6 bases. Trimming shortened V by 5 bases and J by 4 bases, and 11 bases separated the two germline ends. The CDR3 loop spans 13 amino acids. CDR1 and CDR2 from the germline V gene are MDHEN and SYDVKM. In nucleotides, the CDR3 is TGTGCCAGCAGTCTACAGGGATTCTATGGCTACACCTTC. It is translated as CASSLQGFYGYTF.

This sequence joins TRBV18 and TRBJ1-1; possibly TRBD1 for D (5 bases). The V gene's germline CDR1 is KGHSH and CDR2 LQKENI. This CDR3 contains 15 residues. V was clipped by 0 bases and J by 5 bases, with 13 bases between them. This CDR3 is CASSPPTGGKTEAFF. The CDR3 DNA sequence: TGTGCCAGCTCACCACCGACCGGGGGAAAGACTGAAGCTTTCTTT.

This chain connects TRBV27 to TRBJ1-2; 7 bases line up with TRBD1. V shed 0 bases and J 9 bases; nucleotides not matched to a gene: 4. Germline V CDR1 and CDR2: MNHEY, SMNVEV (reference sequence). CDR3 size: 13 residues. The CDR3 here is CASSLSLTGRYTF. CDR3 in DNA: TGTGCCAGCAGTTTATCCCTGACAGGGCGCTACACCTTC.

The sample holds one count of this clone. The chain has TRBV30 and TRBJ1-6, with TRBD1 identical over 7 bases. CDR1 and CDR2 (germline): GTSNPN, SVGIG (reference sequence). V lost 0 bases and J lost 8; bases outside the gene matches: 4. The CDR3 spans 14 residues. CDR3 in DNA: TGTGCCTGGAGTGTGTTAACAGGGGATTCACCCCTCCACTTT. Translated: CAWSVLTGDSPLHF.

This sequence joins TRBV19 and TRBJ2-5, with 16 bases lining up with TRBD2. Germline lookup yields CDR1 LNHDA and CDR2 SQIVND (reference sequence). V shed 3 bases, J shed 7 bases, and the junction held 5 bases outside the gene matches. This CDR3 region has 16 residues. The CDR3 coding sequence is TGTGCCAGTAGTATGGGACTAGCGGGAGGGTTTGGGACCCAGTACTTC. Protein sequence: CASSMGLAGGFGTQYF.

This chain links TRBV6-6 with TRBJ1-5; D not certain. This CDR3 comprises 14 residues. V was trimmed by 6 bases and J by 2 bases, leaving 11 bases between them. Germline V gene data show CDR1 as MNHNY and CDR2 as SVGAGI (reference sequence). The CDR3 loop reads CASRQLSGNQPQHF. In DNA form, the CDR3 reads TGTGCCAGCAGACAGCTTTCGGGCAATCAGCCCCAGCATTTT.

The rearrangement links TRBV7-8 to TRBJ2-5; TRBD2 agrees at 9 bases. V was pared by 5 bases and J by 2 bases, with 15 bases of the junction left unmatched. Germline values: CDR1 SGHVS, CDR2 FQNEAQ. The CDR3 extends over 18 amino acids. Here the CDR3 reads CASSPRNSGGWGQETQYF. The CDR3 DNA reads as TGTGCCAGCAGCCCTCGAAATAGCGGGGGTTGGGGACAAGAGACCCAGTACTTC.

V usage is TRBV30 and J usage is TRBJ1-1, with 7 bases that match TRBD1. From germline, CDR1 is GTSNPN and CDR2 SVGIG (reference sequence). The CDR3 has 15 residues. The ends lost 2 bases at V and 0 bases at J; junction bases unmatched: 6. The CDR3 loop is CAWSRGTVLNTEAFF. CDR3 bases: TGTGCCTGGAGTCGTGGGACAGTCTTGAACACTGAAGCTTTCTTT.

The gene calls are TRBV3-1 (or the pseudogene TRBV3-2) and TRBJ1-2; 8 bases are a match to TRBD1. V lost 4 bases and J lost 2; bases outside the gene matches: 9. Germline CDR1 reads LGHDT; CDR2 reads YNNKEL (reference sequence). The CDR3 runs 16 residues. The CDR3 DNA sequence: TGTGCCAGCAGCCCGTTATCGACAGGGGTCAACTATGGCTACACCTTC. Encoded protein: CASSPLSTGVNYGYTF.